The clone carrying this T cell receptor beta chain was counted a few times. V dropped 3 bases and J dropped 1 base, with 10 bases sitting between them. The CDR3 loop spans 14 amino acids. Germline CDR1 reads ENHRY; CDR2 reads SYGVKD. This record belongs to a study of blood T cells in healthy people across ages. Through a sample-barcoded 5' primer and a J-beta primer mix, a second PCR was run for about 7 to 12 cycles. TCRdb reprocessed the 5' RACE reads via MiXCR and lists one record per CDR3 protein. Of over 450,000 distinct CDR3 sequences in the sample, about 25% were seen once. These data were likewise used in another study, on T cells of mothers and their children.

The specimen was blood. This sequence joins TRBV10-3 and TRBJ2-7; D is uncertain. The sequence derives from a boy aged 5-17 years in good health. This CDR3 reads CAISEAGTSYEQYF. CDR3 bases: TGTGCCATCAGTGAAGCTGGCACGTCCTACGAGCAGTACTTC.